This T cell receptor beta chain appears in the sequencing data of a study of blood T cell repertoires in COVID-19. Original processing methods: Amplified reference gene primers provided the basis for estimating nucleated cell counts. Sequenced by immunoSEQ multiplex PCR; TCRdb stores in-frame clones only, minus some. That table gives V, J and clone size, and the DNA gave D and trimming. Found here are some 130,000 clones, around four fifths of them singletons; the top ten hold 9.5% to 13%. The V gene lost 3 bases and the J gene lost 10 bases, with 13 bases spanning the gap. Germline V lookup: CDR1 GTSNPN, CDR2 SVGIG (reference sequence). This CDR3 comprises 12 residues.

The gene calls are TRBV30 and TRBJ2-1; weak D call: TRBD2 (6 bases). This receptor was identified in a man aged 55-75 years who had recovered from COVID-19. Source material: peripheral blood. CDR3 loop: CAWSRLVGEQFF. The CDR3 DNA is TGTGCCTGGAGCCGACTAGTTGGGGAGCAGTTCTTC.